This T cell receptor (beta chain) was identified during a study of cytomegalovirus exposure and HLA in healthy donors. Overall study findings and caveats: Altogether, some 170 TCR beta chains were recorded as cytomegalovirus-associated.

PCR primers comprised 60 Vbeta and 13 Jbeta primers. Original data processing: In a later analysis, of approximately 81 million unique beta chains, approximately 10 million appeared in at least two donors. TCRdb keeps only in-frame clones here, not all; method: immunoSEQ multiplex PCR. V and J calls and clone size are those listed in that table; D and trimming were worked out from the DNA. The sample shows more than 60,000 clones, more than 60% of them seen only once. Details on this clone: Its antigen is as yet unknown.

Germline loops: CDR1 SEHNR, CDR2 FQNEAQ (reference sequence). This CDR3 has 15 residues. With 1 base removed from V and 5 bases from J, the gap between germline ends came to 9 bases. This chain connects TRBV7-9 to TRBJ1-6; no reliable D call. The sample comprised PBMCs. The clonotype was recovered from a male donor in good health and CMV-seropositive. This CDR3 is CASSLGRRDNSPLHF. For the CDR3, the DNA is TGTGCCAGCAGCTTAGGGAGACGGGATAATTCACCCCTCCACTTT.